A single sample gave rise to the 11 T cell receptor beta chains below, sequenced in a study of T cell repertoires in cytomegalovirus infection (dated by TCRdb to between 2018 and 2021). TCRdb records Illumina HiSeq 1500 as the sequencer. TCRdb reprocessing: public reads trimmed at Q25 with fastp, clones called with MiXCR, in-frame beta chains kept. Records with the same CDR3 protein are collapsed into one entry carrying the most frequent genes and DNA. The sample has around 900,000 distinct CDR3 sequences on record, around 29% of them singletons. The top ten constitute about 14% of the sample. This specimen's treatment or condition label, interpreted: in vitro stimulation with specific CMV peptide epitopes to enrich CMV-specific T cells. The antigens for these receptors are not known. Source: cultured CD8+ T cells from PBMCs, taken from culture after CMV antigen stimulation. The receptors were sampled from a human donor in good health (CMV status not recorded). Some clones in this sample may be carry-over from other donors' samples.

This clonotype came up once. The chain uses TRBV7-9 and TRBJ2-7; the match to TRBD1 covers 9 bases. The CDR3 is 16 residues long. Germline CDR1 SEHNR, CDR2 FQNEAQ (reference sequence). J lost 7 bases, V lost 0 bases, and 10 bases had no gene match. The CDR3 region has the DNA TGTGCCAGCAGCTTAGCCGAGGGGACAGGGTCGCGTGAGCAGTACTTC. Translated: CASSLAEGTGSREQYF.

Comments on this clonotype: A read error may produce the germline difference seen at one junction end. The V call is TRBV4-1, the J call TRBJ2-1, with 12 positions matching TRBD2. Germline V CDR1 and CDR2: MGHRA, YSYEKL. The CDR3 spans 16 residues. The CDR3 sequence: CASSQALAGGYNEQFF. The DNA of the CDR3 is TGTGCCAGCAGCCAAGCCCTAGCGGGGGGGTACAATGAGCAGTTCTTC.

In its sample, this clonotype was seen a few times. This chain links TRBV7-3 with TRBJ1-5, with D possibly TRBD1 on 5 matching bases. Trimming shortened V by 5 bases and J by 6 bases, and 17 bases separated the two germline ends. Germline lookup yields CDR1 SGHTA and CDR2 FQGTGA. The CDR3 is made up of 15 amino acids. The CDR3 is CASSPGKSRVQPQHF. In DNA, the CDR3 is TGTGCCAGCAGCCCAGGGAAGAGTCGAGTTCAGCCCCAGCATTTT.

The CDR3 coding sequence is TGTGCCAGCAGTGAATGGGCAGGGGGCGTCTCCGGGGAGCTGTTTTTT. Translation: CASSEWAGGVSGELFF. V usage is TRBV2 and J usage is TRBJ2-2; TRBD1 matches 8 bases. Germline V lookup: CDR1 SNHLY, CDR2 FYNNEI. This CDR3 is built from 16 residues. J gave up 6 bases and V 2 bases, and 8 bases lay outside the gene matches.

The rearrangement joins TRBV6-2 or TRBV6-3 to TRBJ2-5, with TRBD1 matching over 11 bases. Trimming took 0 bases from V and 2 from J; bases not matched to a gene: 11. Germline loops: CDR1 MNHEY, CDR2 SVGEGT. CDR3 length: 19 amino acids. The CDR3 protein is CASSYSRTGGGGSQETQYF. The CDR3 DNA sequence: TGTGCCAGCAGTTACTCGCGGACAGGGGGCGGTGGGTCACAAGAGACCCAGTACTTC.

The gene calls are TRBV12-3 or TRBV12-4 and TRBJ2-1, with D hard to call. Trimming took off 5 bases at V and 6 bases at J, with 14 bases between the two ends. The CDR3 covers 14 residues. The CDR3, as DNA: TGTGCCAGCAGTCGCATCGGTCGGACCAATGAGCAGTTCTTC. The encoded protein is CASSRIGRTNEQFF.

This clonotype was detected ten times or more. The CDR3 DNA follows: TGTGCCAGCAGCTTAAACGGGGGAGCCGGTCAGCCCCAGCATTTT. Translation: CASSLNGGAGQPQHF. The rearrangement joins TRBV7-2 to TRBJ1-5; D may be TRBD1 (5 bases). The CDR3 length is 15 residues. The V and J ends lost 2 bases and 6 bases respectively, with 14 bases between them. The germline CDR1 and CDR2 sequences are SGHTA and FQGNSA. The full variable domain, with the rest looked up from reference TRBV7-2 and TRBJ1-5, is GAGVSQSPSNKVTEKGKDVELRCDPISGHTALYWYRQSLGQGLEFLIYFQGNSAPDKSGLPSDRFSAERTGGSVSTLTIQRTQQEDSAVYLCASSLNGGAGQPQHFGDGTRLSIL.

This clonotype has a count of ten or more. The chain employs TRBV7-6 and TRBJ1-6, with D perhaps matching TRBD1 (5 bases). Germline V lookup: CDR1 SGHVS, CDR2 FNYEAQ. The CDR3 runs 14 residues. Trimming stripped 5 bases from V and 9 bases from J, with 14 bases between. CDR3: CASSPRGSSSPLHF. For the CDR3, the DNA is TGTGCCAGCAGCCCACGGGGGAGCAGTTCACCCCTCCACTTT.

Remarks on this clonotype: With a much larger clone just one base away, this may be a read error. V is TRBV10-3 and J is TRBJ2-1; D not certain. This CDR3 has 11 residues. The ends were cut back, 6 bases at V and 5 bases at J, with 5 bases in the middle. Looked up from germline, CDR1 is ENHRY and CDR2 is SYGVKD. CDR3 sequence: CAISQNNEQFF. CDR3 coding DNA: TGTGCCATCAGCCAAAACAATGAGCAGTTCTTC.

The V gene is TRBV6-1, the J gene TRBJ2-6; 8 bases line up with TRBD1. The V and J ends lost 8 bases and 3 bases, in that order; junction bases with no gene match: 12. The CDR3 covers 17 residues. Germline V lookup: CDR1 MNHNS, CDR2 SASEGT. CDR3 region: CASGPYTGGSGANVLTF. CDR3 DNA: TGTGCCAGCGGGCCGTACACAGGGGGAAGTGGGGCCAACGTCCTGACTTTC.

Comments on this clonotype: Compared with germline, one end of the junction differs, possibly owing to a read error. The rearrangement links TRBV7-7 to TRBJ1-6; tentative D call: TRBD1 (5 bases). The CDR3 loop spans 15 amino acids. From germline, CDR1 is SSHAT and CDR2 FNYEAQ (reference sequence). CDR3 nucleotides: TGTGCTAGCAGCGTGAGGGGACGAGGCAATTCACCCCTCCACTTT. Its protein is CASSVRGRGNSPLHF.